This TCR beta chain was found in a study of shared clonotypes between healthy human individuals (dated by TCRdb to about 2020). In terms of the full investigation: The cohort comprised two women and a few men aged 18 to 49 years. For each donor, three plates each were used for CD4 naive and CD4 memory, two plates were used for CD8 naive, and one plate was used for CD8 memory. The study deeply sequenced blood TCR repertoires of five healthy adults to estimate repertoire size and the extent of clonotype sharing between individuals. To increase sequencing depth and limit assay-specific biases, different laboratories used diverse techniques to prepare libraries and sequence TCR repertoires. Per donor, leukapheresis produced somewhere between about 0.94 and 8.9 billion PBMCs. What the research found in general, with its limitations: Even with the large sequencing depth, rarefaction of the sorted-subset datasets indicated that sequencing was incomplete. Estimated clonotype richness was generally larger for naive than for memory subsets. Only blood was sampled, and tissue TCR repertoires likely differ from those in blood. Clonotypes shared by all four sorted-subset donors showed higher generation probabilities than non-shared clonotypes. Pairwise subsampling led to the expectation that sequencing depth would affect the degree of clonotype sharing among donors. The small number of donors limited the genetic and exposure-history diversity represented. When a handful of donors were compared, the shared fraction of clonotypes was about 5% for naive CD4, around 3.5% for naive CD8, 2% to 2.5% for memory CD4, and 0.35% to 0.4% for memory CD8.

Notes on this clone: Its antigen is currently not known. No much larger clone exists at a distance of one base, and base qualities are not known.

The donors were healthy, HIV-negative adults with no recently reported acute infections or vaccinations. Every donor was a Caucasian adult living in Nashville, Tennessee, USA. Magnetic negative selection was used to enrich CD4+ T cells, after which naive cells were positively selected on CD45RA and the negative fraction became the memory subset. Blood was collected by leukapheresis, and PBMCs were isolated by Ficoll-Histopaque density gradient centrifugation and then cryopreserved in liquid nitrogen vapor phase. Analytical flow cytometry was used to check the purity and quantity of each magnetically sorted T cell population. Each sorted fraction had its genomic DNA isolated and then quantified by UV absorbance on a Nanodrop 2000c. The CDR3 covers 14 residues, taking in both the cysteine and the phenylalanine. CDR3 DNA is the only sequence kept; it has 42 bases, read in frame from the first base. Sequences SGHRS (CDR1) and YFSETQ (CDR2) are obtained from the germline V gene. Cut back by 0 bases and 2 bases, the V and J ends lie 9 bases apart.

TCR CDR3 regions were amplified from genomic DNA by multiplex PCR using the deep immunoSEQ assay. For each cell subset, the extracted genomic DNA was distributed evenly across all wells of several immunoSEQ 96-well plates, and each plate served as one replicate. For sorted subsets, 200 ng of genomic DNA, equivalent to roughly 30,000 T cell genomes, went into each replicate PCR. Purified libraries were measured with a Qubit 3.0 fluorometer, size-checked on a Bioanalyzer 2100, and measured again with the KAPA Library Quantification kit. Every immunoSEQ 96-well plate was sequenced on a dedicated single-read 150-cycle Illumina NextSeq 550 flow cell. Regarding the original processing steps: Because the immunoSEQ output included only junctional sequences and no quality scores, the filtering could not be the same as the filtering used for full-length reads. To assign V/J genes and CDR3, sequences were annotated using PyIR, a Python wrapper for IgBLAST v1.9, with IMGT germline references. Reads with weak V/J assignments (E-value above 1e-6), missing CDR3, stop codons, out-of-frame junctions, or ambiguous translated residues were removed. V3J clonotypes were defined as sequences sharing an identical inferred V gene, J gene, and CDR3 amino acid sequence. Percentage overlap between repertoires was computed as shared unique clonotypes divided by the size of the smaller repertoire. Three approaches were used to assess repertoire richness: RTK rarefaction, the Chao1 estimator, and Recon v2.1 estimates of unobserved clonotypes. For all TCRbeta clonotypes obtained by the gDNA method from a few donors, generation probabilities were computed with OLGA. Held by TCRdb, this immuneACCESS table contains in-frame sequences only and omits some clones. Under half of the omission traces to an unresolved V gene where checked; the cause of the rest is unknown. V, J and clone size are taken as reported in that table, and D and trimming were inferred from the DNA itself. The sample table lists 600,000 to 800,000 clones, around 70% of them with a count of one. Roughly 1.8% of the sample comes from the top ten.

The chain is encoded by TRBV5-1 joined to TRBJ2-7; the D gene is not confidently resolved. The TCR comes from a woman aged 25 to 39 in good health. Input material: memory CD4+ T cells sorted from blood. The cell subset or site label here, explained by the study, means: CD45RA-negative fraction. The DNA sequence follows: TGCGCCAGCAGCTTGGCCGGTCAAACCTACGAGCAGTACTTC. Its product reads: CASSLAGQTYEQYF.